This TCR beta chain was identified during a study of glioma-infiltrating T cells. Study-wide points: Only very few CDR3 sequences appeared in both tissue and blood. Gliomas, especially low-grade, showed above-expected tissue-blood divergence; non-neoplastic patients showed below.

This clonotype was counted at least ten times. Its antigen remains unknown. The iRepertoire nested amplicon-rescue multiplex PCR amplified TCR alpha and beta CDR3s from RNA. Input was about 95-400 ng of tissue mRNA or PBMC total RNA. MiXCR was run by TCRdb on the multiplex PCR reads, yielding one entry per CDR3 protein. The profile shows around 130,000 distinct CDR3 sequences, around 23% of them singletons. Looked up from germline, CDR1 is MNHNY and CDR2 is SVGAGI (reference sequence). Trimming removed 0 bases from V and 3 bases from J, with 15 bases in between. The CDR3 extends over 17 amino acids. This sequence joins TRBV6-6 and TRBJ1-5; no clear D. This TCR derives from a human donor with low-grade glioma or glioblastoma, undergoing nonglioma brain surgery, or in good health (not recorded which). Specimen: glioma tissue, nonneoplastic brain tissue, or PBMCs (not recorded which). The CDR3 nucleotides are TGTGCCAGCAGTTACTCGATGGAATCGGGATTCAATCAGCCCCAGCATTTT. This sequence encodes CASSYSMESGFNQPQHF.